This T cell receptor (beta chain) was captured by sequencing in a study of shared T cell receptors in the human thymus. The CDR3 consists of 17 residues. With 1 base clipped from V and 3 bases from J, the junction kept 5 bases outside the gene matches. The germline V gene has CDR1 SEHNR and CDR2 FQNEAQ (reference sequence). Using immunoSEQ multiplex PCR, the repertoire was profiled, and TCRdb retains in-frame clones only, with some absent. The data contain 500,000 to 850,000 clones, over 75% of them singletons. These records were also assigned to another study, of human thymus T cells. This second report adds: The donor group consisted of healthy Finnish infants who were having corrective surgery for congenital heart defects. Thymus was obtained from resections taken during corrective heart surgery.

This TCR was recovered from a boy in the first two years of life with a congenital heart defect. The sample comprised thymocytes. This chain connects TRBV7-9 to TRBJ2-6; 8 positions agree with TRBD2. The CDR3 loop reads CASSLEEREHGANVLTF. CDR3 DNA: TGTGCCAGCAGCTTAGAGGAGCGGGAGCATGGGGCCAACGTCCTGACTTTC.